This T cell receptor (beta chain) stems from a study of blood T cell repertoires in COVID-19. This clone has a handful of counts. The data were produced by immunoSEQ multiplex PCR, yet TCRdb's version contains in-frame clones alone and is incomplete. The data show 250,000 to 300,000 clones, around 80% seen once. Participants had their cohort set by participant-reported clinical history. Someone with COVID-19 had been met by exposed participants within 2 weeks before study entry. Germline CDR1 is MNHEY and CDR2 is SMNVEV (reference sequence). The CDR3 is 15 amino acids. V was shortened by 6 bases and J by 7 bases, with 16 bases between the two germline ends.

The sequence was collected from a man aged 35-49 years who had been exposed to COVID-19. The chain carries TRBV27 and TRBJ1-6; perhaps TRBD1 as D (6 bases). Sequenced material: PBMCs or T cells enriched from blood (not recorded which). This CDR3 reads CASRGRRTENSPLHF. CDR3 DNA sequence: TGTGCCAGCAGGGGGCGCCGGACAGAGAATTCACCCCTCCACTTT.